This T cell receptor beta chain was sequenced during a study of CD8 T cells in ankylosing spondylitis. Study results and caveats: Earlier authors reported some of these motif variants in reactive arthritis synovial fluid and blood. A CD8+ phenotype characterized the disease-linked clones, which were relatively rare in peripheral blood.

MiXCR, applied by TCRdb to the 5' RACE reads, yields one record per CDR3 protein. Here the sample spans 120,000 or so distinct CDR3 sequences, roughly an eighth being singletons. About this clonotype: Its antigen is not known.

This CDR3 is 15 amino acids long. Deletions cut 1 base from V and 6 bases from J, with 13 bases between. Germline V gives CDR1 MNHEY, CDR2 SMNVEV (reference sequence). This rearrangement joins TRBV27 to TRBJ2-1, with a weak D call TRBD2 (7 bases). The clonotype originates from a female donor with ankylosing spondylitis or in good health (not recorded which). Material: blood, either unsorted or a sorted T cell fraction (not recorded which). CDR3 amino acids: CASSLYFGGANEQFF. CDR3 sequence (DNA): TGTGCCAGCAGTTTATATTTTGGGGGGGCCAATGAGCAGTTCTTC.